One and the same sample provided the 13 T cell receptor beta chains below, sequenced in a study of read filtering for tumor transcriptome and immune sequencing. The library was built from around 380 ng RNA with molecular barcoded adaptors for alpha/delta and beta/gamma chains. One entry per CDR3 protein results from TCRdb running MiXCR on the reads. The sample yields roughly 130,000 distinct CDR3 sequences, around 13% seen once. Sequencing used a population of CD138-negative cells sorted from bone marrow. The origin of the receptors is a donor aged 40 or older with multiple myeloma.

This clonotype was seen repeatedly, ten times or more. One end of the junction varies from germline; a read error may be responsible. The J gene is TRBJ1-4, the V gene TRBV7-2, with D unresolved. The CDR3 has 15 amino acids. Germline lookup yields CDR1 SGHTA and CDR2 FQGNSA. Here the CDR3 reads CASSQQTATPENLFF. The CDR3 bases are TGTGCCAGCAGTCAACAGACTGCCACCCCAGAAAACCTGTTTTTT.

This clonotype has a count of ten or more. The chain joins TRBV20-1 to TRBJ2-1; 7 bases fit TRBD2. Germline lookup yields CDR1 DFQATT and CDR2 SNEGSKA (reference sequence). V lost 6 bases to trimming and J lost 6 bases; unmatched junction nucleotides: 14. This CDR3 is 15 amino acids long. CDR3 sequence (DNA): TGCAGTGCCTCCAGGGTGGCTAGCGGAGGCAATGAGCAGTTCTTC. Translated, it gives CSASRVASGGNEQFF.

The sample holds many counts of this clonotype. The chain combines TRBV30 with TRBJ2-1; D may be TRBD1 (5 bases). CDR3 length: 12 residues. Trimming removed 4 bases from V and 3 bases from J, with 7 bases in between. In germline, CDR1 is GTSNPN, CDR2 SVGIG (reference sequence). The CDR3 bases are TGTGCCTGGAATCAGGGCTACAATGAGCAGTTCTTC. This translates into CAWNQGYNEQFF.

Details on this clonotype: A much larger clone sits a single nucleotide away, making a read error possible. The J gene is TRBJ2-5, the V gene TRBV28, with D possibly being TRBD1 (6 bases). The CDR3 consists of 15 residues. CDR1 is MDHEN, CDR2 SYDVKM, per germline. The CDR3 DNA sequence: TGTGCCAGCAGTTTAATCTCGCAGGGGCAAGAGACCCAGGACTTC. This sequence encodes CASSLISQGQETQDF.

This clonotype has a single count. One base away lies a much larger clone, so this may be a sequencing read error. J is TRBJ2-5 and V is TRBV7-8; D call uncertain. CDR3 length: 14 amino acids. V dropped 8 bases and J dropped 3 bases, with 16 bases sitting between them. The V gene's germline CDR1 is SGHVS and CDR2 FQNEAQ. Here the CDR3 reads CASGNVTPKETQYF. CDR3 nucleotides: TGTGCCAGCGGCAACGTTACCCCTAAAGAGACCCAGTACTTC.

This clonotype was detected many times. V gene TRBV9 combines with J gene TRBJ1-5; the D gene is possibly TRBD1 (5 bases). Between the trimmed V and J ends, which lost 3 bases and 4 bases, there was a span of 11 bases. The CDR3 covers 14 residues. Germline CDR1 is SGDLS and CDR2 is YYNGEE. CDR3 coding DNA: TGTGCCAGCAGCGCCAGGGTTAGGAATCAGCCCCAGCATTTT. Encoded protein: CASSARVRNQPQHF.

This clonotype was counted ten times or more. The J gene is TRBJ2-4, the V gene TRBV20-1; TRBD2 might be the D (6 bases). The CDR3 is 17 amino acids. V lost 1 base to trimming and J lost 1 base, with 17 bases between them. Per the germline V gene, CDR1 is DFQATT and CDR2 is SNEGSKA (reference sequence). This chain's CDR3 is CSARGAGWGPAKNIQYF. As DNA, the CDR3 is TGCAGTGCTAGAGGGGCGGGGTGGGGACCGGCCAAAAACATTCAGTACTTC.

There are many counts of this clonotype. The chain joins TRBV5-1 to TRBJ2-7, with D perhaps matching TRBD2 (6 bases). The CDR3 totals 15 residues. The germline V gene has CDR1 SGHRS and CDR2 YFSETQ. V was pared by 3 bases and J by 2 bases, with 15 bases between. CDR3 nucleotides: TGCGCCAGCAGCTCGGCCGCGGGGATTACCTACGAGCAGTACTTC. Translating gives CASSSAAGITYEQYF.

This clonotype was counted at least ten times. The rearrangement joins TRBV29-1 to TRBJ2-7; D is unresolved. Germline V gene lookup returns CDR1 SQVTM and CDR2 ANQGSEA. The CDR3 is 13 residues long. V lost 4 bases and J 0 bases, leaving 10 bases between the germline ends. In nucleotides, the CDR3 is TGCAGCGTTGCGTCACAGAGCTCCTACGAGCAGTACTTC. Translated, it gives CSVASQSSYEQYF.

This chain joins TRBV9 and TRBJ2-3; TRBD1 or TRBD2 may be the D gene (6 bases each). Germline CDR1 SGDLS, CDR2 YYNGEE. V was cut by 0 bases and J by 1 base, with 9 bases left in between. The CDR3 consists of 15 residues. The CDR3 bases are TGTGCCAGCAGCGTAGCGGGGGCCCGCACAGATACGCAGTATTTT. Residues: CASSVAGARTDTQYF.

This clonotype was seen repeatedly, ten times or more. The V gene is TRBV20-1, the J gene TRBJ2-2, with TRBD1 matching over 7 bases. The CDR3 is 14 amino acids. Germline V gives CDR1 DFQATT, CDR2 SNEGSKA (reference sequence). J gave up 0 bases and V 5 bases, and 3 bases lay outside the gene matches. This CDR3 reads CSAYGTANTGELFF. The CDR3 DNA follows: TGCAGTGCTTACGGGACAGCGAACACCGGGGAGCTGTTTTTT.

This clonotype was seen many times. The chain couples TRBV7-2 to TRBJ2-6, with 7 bases aligning to TRBD1. J was trimmed by 4 bases and V by 5 bases; bases with no gene match: 8. Looked up from germline, CDR1 is SGHTA and CDR2 is FQGNSA. This CDR3 is built from 16 residues. The DNA for the CDR3 is TGTGCCAGCAGCGTCACAGGGGCCCCCGGGGCCAACGTCCTGACTTTC. Its translation: CASSVTGAPGANVLTF.

This clonotype was seen repeatedly, ten times or more. The chain has TRBV20-1 and TRBJ1-6; 8 bases fit TRBD1. CDR3 length equals 14 residues. CDR1 is DFQATT and CDR2 is SNEGSKA in the germline V gene (reference sequence). Trimming cost V 3 bases and J 7 bases; bases outside gene matches: 5. The CDR3 sequence: CSARRTGRNSPLHF. CDR3 nucleotides: TGCAGTGCTAGGCGGACAGGGAGAAATTCACCCCTCCACTTT.